Listed here are 18 T cell receptor beta chains from one sample, sequenced in a study of T cell changes during pregnancy in multiple sclerosis. Using immunoSEQ multiplex PCR, the repertoire was profiled, and TCRdb retains in-frame clones only, with some absent. This table holds approximately 41,000 clones, nearly 90% found once. The sequencing used CD4+ T cells from peripheral blood mononuclear cells, collected in the first trimester of pregnancy. The source of these receptors is a female donor with multiple sclerosis, enrolled in a pregnancy study.

The chain couples TRBV5-1 to TRBJ2-7, with TRBD2 identical over 14 bases. V shed 4 bases, J shed 0 bases, and the junction held 6 bases outside the gene matches. Germline assignment: CDR1 SGHRS and CDR2 YFSETQ. The CDR3 is made up of 17 amino acids. This chain's CDR3 is CASSPGTSGGSSYEQYF. CDR3 DNA sequence: TGCGCCAGCAGCCCCGGGACTAGCGGGGGAAGCTCCTACGAGCAGTACTTC.

The chain combines TRBV19 with TRBJ1-5; 9 bases fit TRBD1. CDR1 and CDR2 (germline): LNHDA, SQIVND (reference sequence). Trimming removed 7 bases from V and 6 bases from J; junction bases left unmatched: 4. The CDR3 has 13 residues. The CDR3 region has the DNA TGTGCCAGTAAGGGGGACAGGGCTCAGCCCCAGCATTTT. Translated: CASKGDRAQPQHF.

V and J are TRBV28 and TRBJ2-5; D is unclear. CDR1 is MDHEN and CDR2 is SYDVKM in the germline V gene. V was trimmed by 2 bases and J by 2 bases, leaving 9 bases between them. This CDR3 comprises 14 residues. The CDR3 DNA reads as TGTGCCAGCAGTTTAGGCGGAATACAAGAGACCCAGTACTTC. This encodes CASSLGGIQETQYF. Full variable domain (rest looked up from reference TRBV28 and TRBJ2-5): DVKVTQSSRYLVKRTGEKVFLECVQDMDHENMFWYRQDPGLGLRLIYFSYDVKMKEKGDIPEGYSVSREKKERFSLILESASTNQTSMYLCASSLGGIQETQYFGPGTRLLVL.

This chain links TRBV4-1 with TRBJ2-7, with D perhaps matching TRBD1 (5 bases). Germline CDR1 and CDR2: MGHRA and YSYEKL. This CDR3 has 14 residues. Trimming removed 1 base at V and 3 bases at J, with 10 bases between. The CDR3 coding sequence is TGCGCCAGCAGCCAAGGCGACAGATTCTACGAGCAGTACTTC. It yields the protein CASSQGDRFYEQYF.

This chain joins TRBV29-1 and TRBJ2-5, with TRBD1 identical over 7 bases. The CDR3 has 13 amino acids. The J segment lost 5 bases and the V segment lost 4 bases, leaving 7 bases of the junction unmatched. Germline V gene data show CDR1 as SQVTM and CDR2 as ANQGSEA. The CDR3, as DNA: TGCAGCGTTGCGGACAGGCCGTCGGAGACCCAGTACTTC. Translating it yields CSVADRPSETQYF.

The chain joins TRBV28 to TRBJ2-2, with 7 bases that match TRBD2. The CDR3 length is 15 residues. V dropped 5 bases and J dropped 7; count of bases not matched to a gene: 10. CDR1 is MDHEN and CDR2 is SYDVKM in the germline V gene. CDR3 DNA sequence: TGTGCCAGCAGTCCCCGGACTAGGAGGTACGGGGAGCTGTTTTTT. Its protein product is CASSPRTRRYGELFF.

The chain employs TRBV7-2 and TRBJ2-7; the D gene is possibly TRBD1 (8 bases). The CDR3 is 14 amino acids. V was trimmed by 7 bases and J by 6 bases, leaving 19 bases between them. CDR1 is SGHTA and CDR2 is FQGNSA in the germline V gene. The CDR3, as DNA: TGTGCCAGCATCTACCAGACAGGGGAGGGCGAGCAGTACTTC. Its translation: CASIYQTGEGEQYF.

The V gene is TRBV7-9, the J gene TRBJ1-1; 8 bases are a match to TRBD1. In germline, CDR1 is SEHNR, CDR2 FQNEAQ (reference sequence). The V and J ends lost 5 bases and 0 bases, in that order; junction bases with no gene match: 11. The CDR3 spans 17 residues. CDR3 region: CASSLRAGGFMNTEAFF. The CDR3 coding sequence is TGTGCCAGCAGCCTCCGTGCAGGGGGCTTTATGAACACTGAAGCTTTCTTT. The full variable domain, completed using reference TRBV7-9 and TRBJ1-1, is DTGVSQNPRHKITKRGQNVTFRCDPISEHNRLYWYRQTLGQGPEFLTYFQNEAQLEKSRLLSDRFSAERPKGSFSTLEIQRTEQGDSAMYLCASSLRAGGFMNTEAFFGQGTRLTVV.

The chain has TRBV6-1 and TRBJ2-1; D not resolved. The length of the CDR3 is 15 residues. The germline V gene has CDR1 MNHNS and CDR2 SASEGT. V was pared by 0 bases and J by 1 base, with 7 bases between. The CDR3 is CASSEAEDSYNEQFF. CDR3 bases: TGTGCCAGCAGTGAAGCAGAGGATTCCTACAATGAGCAGTTCTTC.

CDR3 protein: CASSFEGHMGGNTIYF. The CDR3 nucleotides are TGTGCCAGCAGCTTCGAGGGACACATGGGAGGAAACACCATATATTTT. The V gene is TRBV5-6, the J gene TRBJ1-3; TRBD1 might be the D (6 bases). Germline V gene data show CDR1 as SGHDT and CDR2 as YYEEEE. Trimming stripped 2 bases from V and 4 bases from J, with 16 bases between. The length of the CDR3 is 16 residues.

The chain employs TRBV12-2 and TRBJ2-7; TRBD1, as called in the table, went unchecked against the DNA. TRBV12-2 is labeled a pseudogene. There are 16 residues in the CDR3. The CDR3 reads CASPPDQTQGRYEQYF. CDR3 coding DNA: TGTGCAAGTCCCCCGGACCAGACCCAGGGTCGATACGAGCAGTACTTC.

There are a few counts of this clone. This chain joins TRBV6-5 and TRBJ2-7, with 15 bases fitting TRBD2. The ends lost 5 bases at V and 6 bases at J; junction bases unmatched: 5. Germline CDR1 MNHEY, CDR2 SVGAGI. The CDR3 contains 15 residues. DNA of the CDR3: TGTGCCAGCAGTCGTGGACTAGCGGGAGGGCTCGAGCAGTACTTC. Its protein is CASSRGLAGGLEQYF.

The chain couples TRBV5-6 to TRBJ1-6; possibly TRBD1 for D (6 bases). The CDR3 is made up of 16 amino acids. The germline gives CDR1 SGHDT, CDR2 YYEEEE. Trimming removed 3 bases at V and 7 bases at J, with 17 bases between. The CDR3 loop is CASSSYKTGKNSPLHF. The CDR3 nucleotides read TGTGCCAGCAGCTCGTATAAAACAGGGAAGAATTCACCCCTCCACTTT.

The V and J genes are TRBV2 and TRBJ1-3; TRBD1 agrees at 7 bases. The CDR3 consists of 14 residues. The germline V gene encodes CDR1 SNHLY and CDR2 FYNNEI. V lost 6 bases, J lost 4 bases, and 6 bases stayed unmatched. The CDR3 DNA reads as TGTGCCAGCAGACCGACAGGGACAGGAAACACCATATATTTT. Translation: CASRPTGTGNTIYF.

The count of this clone is one. The CDR3 reads CASSEPPGRRGPWRNQPQHF. The CDR3 DNA reads TGTGCCAGCAGTGAACCGCCGGGACGCAGGGGGCCGTGGCGCAATCAGCCCCAGCATTTT. The V call is TRBV6-1, the J call TRBJ1-5, with 8 bases identical to TRBD1. The V gene's germline CDR1 is MNHNS and CDR2 SASEGT. The V gene end was trimmed by 2 bases and the J gene end by 2 bases; junction bases not matched to a gene: 17. CDR3 length: 20 amino acids.

This rearrangement joins TRBV29-1 to TRBJ1-4, with D possibly matching TRBD1 (5 bases). V dropped 4 bases and J dropped 7 bases, with 19 bases sitting between them. This CDR3 is 15 amino acids long. Germline CDR1 and CDR2: SQVTM and ANQGSEA. The CDR3 here is CSVGQDYSQGEKLFF. CDR3 in DNA: TGCAGCGTTGGTCAGGACTATTCCCAGGGTGAAAAACTGTTTTTT.

The genes are TRBV29-1 and TRBJ1-2; 8 positions match TRBD1. Per germline, CDR1 SQVTM and CDR2 ANQGSEA. The J segment lost 7 bases and the V segment lost 3 bases, leaving 10 bases of the junction unmatched. The CDR3 length is 14 residues. This chain's CDR3 is CSVDQTTGVSGYTF. In nucleotides, the CDR3 is TGCAGCGTTGATCAGACGACAGGGGTCAGTGGCTACACCTTC.

The V and J genes are TRBV27 and TRBJ2-6, with TRBD2 as a possible D gene (5 bases). CDR3 length: 17 residues. Germline lookup yields CDR1 MNHEY and CDR2 SMNVEV (reference sequence). V lost 0 bases to trimming and J lost 0 bases, with 9 bases between them. CDR3 sequence reads: CASSLSFTSSGANVLTF. In DNA form, the CDR3 reads TGTGCCAGCAGTTTATCTTTTACTAGCTCTGGGGCCAACGTCCTGACTTTC.